This section outlines one T cell receptor (beta chain) sequence together with its context. The data belong to a study of blood T cell repertoires in COVID-19. The junction had 4 bases not matched to a gene; V was cut back by 2 bases and J by 3 bases. This CDR3 is 15 amino acids long. Germline V gene sequence: CDR1 SGHVS, CDR2 FNYEAQ. TCRdb's table, derived via immunoSEQ multiplex PCR, lists solely in-frame clones and lacks some. There are about 200,000 clones in the sample; about 89% occur only once, and approximately 7% lies in the top ten. Sequencing was performed on peripheral blood. The receptor was isolated from a man aged 35 to 55 with acute or convalescent COVID-19. V is TRBV7-6 and J is TRBJ2-3, with 8 bases identical to TRBD2. The CDR3 sequence: CASSLLGGGTDTQYF. CDR3 bases: TGTGCCAGCAGCTTACTCGGGGGGGGGACAGATACGCAGTATTTT.